The source of this T cell receptor (beta chain) is a study of early T cells in non-severe SARS-CoV-2 infection. About the research overall: Whole-blood bulk RNA, unsorted, was sequenced, and chains were unpaired.

Individually, cDNA molecules had unique molecular identifiers attached to them. TCRdb used MiXCR to reprocess the 5' RACE reads, holding one entry per CDR3 protein. This table has more than 65,000 distinct CDR3 sequences, 12% appearing once. CDR3 size: 15 residues. CDR1 and CDR2 from the germline V gene are MDHEN and SYDVKM. V was clipped by 5 bases and J by 5 bases; unmatched bases: 10. This clonotype was seen only a few times. The V and J genes are TRBV28 and TRBJ1-1; TRBD1 matches at 8 bases. Material for sequencing was whole blood. The TCR originated in an adult who was a healthcare worker with PCR-confirmed SARS-CoV-2 infection or an uninfected control (not recorded which). The CDR3 is CASSPRGQGTTEAFF. In DNA, the CDR3 is TGTGCCAGCAGTCCCCGAGGACAGGGCACAACTGAAGCTTTCTTT.